One T cell receptor beta chain is described in this entry. This clone turned up a few times. The antigen this receptor binds is unknown. No quality values exist for individual bases; no much larger clone is one base distant. All of the isolated RNA was reverse transcribed with the High Capacity cDNA Reverse Transcription Kit, so expressed TCRB transcripts were sequenced. Deep immunoSEQ sequencing was applied to naive, central memory and regulatory T cell samples, giving an average of around 3.8 million total reads per sample. After sorted cells were lysed in RLT buffer, RNA was extracted with DNase-treated RNeasy Micro or Mini kits, with the choice depending on cell number. Each cell subset was processed on its own to prevent cross-contamination, while patient and healthy donor samples were processed together. Using the immunoSEQ multiplex PCR, TCRB sequences were amplified from cDNA into 87-bp fragments spanning the CDR3 region. The amplicons were sequenced using the Illumina HiSeq platform. Per the authors' processing: Synthetic template baselines were used to correct PCR bias computationally, reads within Hamming distance 2 were collapsed together, and singletons that could not be merged were discarded. Reads were aligned against IMGT so that V, D and J genes, CDR3 length and insertions or deletions at six rearrangement sites could be assigned. Within each subset, clonotype counts were normalized to sorted cell number, after which true diversity and Gini coefficients were computed with the tcR R package. The overlap coefficient, calculated on TCRB nucleotide sequences, was used to quantify repertoire sharing. Out-of-frame TCRB sequences from naive cells were analyzed to stand in for the pre-selection repertoire. TCRdb limited this immuneACCESS table to in-frame rearrangements with V and J called. A share of clones is missing; checked studies link under half to unresolved V genes, and the rest is unexplained. D and trimming were read from the DNA, whereas the V and J calls and clone size are those reported in that table. The table for this sample lists about 230,000 clones; 9.6% of them were counted only once. The ten largest clonotypes hold about 0.037% of the sample.

These data are taken from a study of beta chain features in type 1 diabetes (dated by TCRdb to the late 2010s). At the level of the whole study: No differences in mean age, gender distribution, total cell number or subset yield were found between patients and healthy donors. A total of roughly 99 million sorted cells were examined across all samples, and the number of cells per subset was strongly correlated with RNA yield. In the study, recently diagnosed type 1 diabetes patients and matched healthy donors were compared on the TCRB repertoires of their sorted circulating CD4+ T cell subsets. Regulatory and stem cell-like memory subsets were isolated from only 8 patients and roughly 8 healthy donors, whereas naive and central memory subsets came from all 30 or so donors.

The research as a whole found: A moderate but significant shortening of TCRB CDR3 length was observed in type 1 diabetes patients in all four CD4+ subsets. At VDJ recombination sites, patients with type 1 diabetes made fewer insertions and deleted more nucleotides, a pattern implying thymic rearrangement abnormalities. Only small numbers of individuals were included in the HLA sub-analyses, which left unresolved whether HLA type had any influence on TCRB rearrangement. The naive, central memory and regulatory TCRB repertoires appeared to resemble one another more closely among patients than among healthy donors. Shorter templates might have been favored by PCR, but patient and control samples were amplified and corrected together, so both groups would have been affected equally by any skew. Because cDNA was sequenced instead of genomic DNA, activated cells with high expression could be over-represented, although the groups did not differ in activation or CD3 levels.

Looking up the germline V gene yields CDR1 MGHDK and CDR2 SYGVNS. V lost 7 bases and J lost 4 bases; the stretch between them is 11 bases long. Taken from cysteine to phenylalanine, the CDR3 has 13 residues. The read is trimmed to its CDR3 DNA, 39 bases read in frame from base 1. Each donor gave one peripheral blood draw, averaging around 120 mL, which was collected into heparinised tubes. Using a panel that included CD45RO, CCR7, CD25, CD127, CD95 and CD27, naive, central memory, regulatory and stem cell-like memory CD4+ T cells were sorted on a BD FACSAria II. Every sorted population had a purity above 98%. Right away, PBMCs were isolated by Lymphoprep density gradient centrifugation and were stained directly, with no culture step. So that batch effects would be minimized, each experiment stained and sorted samples in pairs, pairing one healthy donor with one patient.

The chain is assembled from TRBV25-1 and TRBJ2-1; the D region possibly corresponds to TRBD2 (6 bases align). This receptor was taken from a woman aged 18-29 years in good health. The sample consisted of naive CD4+ T cells from blood. The sample's cell subset or site label is to be understood as: true naive CD4+ T cells. The CDR3 here reads CASNEGGYNEQFF. In nucleotide form, the sequence is TGTGCCAGCAACGAGGGAGGTTACAATGAGCAGTTCTTC.